This T cell receptor (beta chain) was obtained from a study of blood T cell repertoires in COVID-19. Looking at the study overall: The study drew acute and convalescent COVID-19 samples from the United States, Italy and Spain. T cells, B-cell-depleted T cells, or PBMCs supplied cDNA or gDNA.

Original data processing: Cell counts per sample came from amplifying reference gene primers. TCRdb's copy holds only in-frame clones and misses some; the assay was immunoSEQ multiplex PCR. Clone size and the V and J calls come from that table; the DNA yielded D and trimming. The sample contains around 210,000 clones, 70% to 90% of which appear only once. The V gene's germline CDR1 is SGDLS and CDR2 YYNGEE. After removal of 7 bases from V and 2 bases from J, the junction contained 6 bases not matched to a gene. CDR3 length equals 13 residues. The chain has TRBV9 and TRBJ2-7; the match to TRBD2 covers 7 bases. Sample: peripheral blood. This receptor was identified in a woman aged 70-85 years with acute or convalescent COVID-19. The chain's CDR3 is CASGGELTYEQYF. For the CDR3, the DNA is TGTGCCAGCGGGGGGGAGCTCACCTACGAGCAGTACTTC.